The sequence of this T cell receptor beta chain was determined in a study of blood T cell repertoires in COVID-19. This clone was seen more than once but under ten times. Ages ranged from about 18 to 89 years, with residence in approximately 23 US areas. Measured with immunoSEQ multiplex PCR; TCRdb has only the in-frame clones, and not every one. Counted here are approximately 200,000 clones, around 85% occurring once; the ten biggest clones make up about 3.5%. Trimming removed 2 bases from V and 0 bases from J, with 2 bases in between. CDR1 SGHNT and CDR2 YYREEE come from the germline V gene (reference sequence). The CDR3 is 13 residues long.

The receptor's source is a woman aged 25 to 39 who had recovered from COVID-19. The source material was PBMCs or T cells enriched from blood (not recorded which). The rearrangement links TRBV5-4 to TRBJ1-4; no clear D gene. The CDR3 DNA reads TGTGCCAGCAGCTTCTCAACTAATGAAAAACTGTTTTTT. Its protein is CASSFSTNEKLFF.